What follows are 22 T cell receptor beta chains derived from one specimen sequenced in a study of regulatory T cells in long-lasting Graves disease. Time point indicated: newly diagnosed GD, antithyroid drugs for less than 3 months. RNA from PBMCs was the source of the TCR library. HTBI primers from iRepertoire and Arm-PCR of CDR3 regions yielded the TCR beta libraries. TCRdb used MiXCR to reprocess the multiplex PCR reads, holding one entry per CDR3 protein. The sample comprises around 240,000 distinct CDR3 sequences, roughly 18% of which are singletons, and 11% to 15% rests with the top ten. The sample was also reused in another study, on T cells in Graves' hyperthyroidism and ophthalmopathy.

The material was peripheral blood mononuclear cells (PBMCs), obtained at new diagnosis, from a patient treated with antithyroid drugs. These receptors originate from a woman aged 25 to 39 with Graves disease.

This clonotype was counted at least ten times. This chain uses TRBV6-1 with TRBJ1-6; D is unresolved. Trimming took off 6 bases at V and 9 bases at J, with 9 bases between the two ends. The V gene's germline CDR1 is MNHNS and CDR2 SASEGT. The CDR3 runs to 12 residues. DNA of the CDR3: TGTGCCAGCAGCCCCGGCCGTTCACCCCTCCACTTT. Its translation: CASSPGRSPLHF.

Ten or more counts support this clonotype. This chain links TRBV12-3 or TRBV12-4 with TRBJ1-2; D is unresolved. CDR3 size: 13 residues. V was shortened by 2 bases and J by 7 bases, with 11 bases between the two germline ends. CDR3 nucleotide sequence: TGTGCCAGCAGTTTATCCCGTCCCGGTGGCTACACCTTC. It codes for CASSLSRPGGYTF.

This clonotype was found many times. This chain uses TRBV13 with TRBJ1-1; a weak D match, TRBD1 (5 bases). Deletions cut 4 bases from V and 7 bases from J, with 16 bases between. This CDR3 spans 14 amino acids. CDR1 and CDR2 from the germline V gene are PRHDT and FYEKMQ (reference sequence). Here the CDR3 reads CASSSRQGFGEAFF. In nucleotides, the CDR3 is TGTGCCAGCAGCTCCCGCCAGGGTTTTGGTGAAGCTTTCTTT.

This clonotype has ten or more counts. The V call is TRBV20-1, the J call TRBJ2-1; D is uncertain. V lost 3 bases, J lost 6 bases, and 6 bases lay in between. The CDR3 covers 11 residues. Germline CDR1 reads DFQATT; CDR2 reads SNEGSKA (reference sequence). The CDR3 DNA is TGCAGTGCTAGCGTCAGCAATGAGCAGTTCTTC. Translating gives CSASVSNEQFF.

As concerns this clonotype: A far larger clone lies a single base away; this is likely a read error. J is TRBJ1-1 and V is TRBV29-1; D may be TRBD1 (5 bases). Germline CDR1 is SQVTM and CDR2 is ANQGSEA. This CDR3 comprises 15 residues. This chain's CDR3 is CSARDERQSRKEASF. CDR3 nucleotides: TGCAGTGCTAGAGATGAAAGACAGAGCCGGAAAGAAGCTTCCTTT.

This clonotype was seen ten or more times. The chain employs TRBV2 and TRBJ1-1; 7 positions match TRBD1. This CDR3 comprises 14 residues. The V and J ends lost 3 bases and 4 bases, in that order; junction bases with no gene match: 5. Germline values: CDR1 SNHLY, CDR2 FYNNEI. The CDR3 protein is CASSEDRSVTEAFF. DNA for the CDR3: TGTGCCAGCAGTGAGGACAGGTCCGTCACTGAAGCTTTCTTT.

This clonotype was detected ten times or more. The V and J genes are TRBV20-1 and TRBJ1-1; 7 bases are shared with TRBD1. CDR1 and CDR2 (germline): DFQATT, SNEGSKA (reference sequence). This CDR3 comprises 16 residues. Unmatched junction bases numbered 14, after V lost 4 bases and J lost 3 bases. CDR3 protein: CSATSAYDRVYTEAFF. CDR3 nucleotides: TGCAGTGCTACCTCTGCCTATGACAGGGTTTACACTGAAGCTTTCTTT.

This clonotype was observed many times. CDR3 region: CSATPPLLAETQYF. The CDR3 region has the DNA TGCAGTGCTACCCCCCCGTTGTTGGCGGAGACCCAGTACTTC. This chain connects TRBV20-1 to TRBJ2-5; no definite D call. CDR1 is DFQATT and CDR2 is SNEGSKA in the germline V gene (reference sequence). Trimming took 4 bases from V and 5 from J, leaving 17 bases between them. CDR3 length: 14 amino acids.

The sample holds a few counts of this clonotype. This chain links TRBV7-2 with TRBJ2-1; D is ambiguous. TRBJ2-5 matches the DNA end more closely, so the J call is doubtful. The CDR3 consists of 14 residues. Germline V gene sequence: CDR1 SGHTA, CDR2 FQGNSA. CDR3 amino acids: CASSLAPLQETQYF. CDR3 nucleotide sequence: TGTGCCAGCAGCTTAGCCCCCCTTCAGGAGACCCAGTACTTC.

This clonotype was picked up many times. The DNA for the CDR3 is TGTGCCAGCAGTTACACCCCGGGACATACTTTCTACGAGCAGTACTTC. Its translation: CASSYTPGHTFYEQYF. V and J are TRBV27 and TRBJ2-7; the D gene is possibly TRBD1 (6 bases). Trimming removed 4 bases from V and 3 bases from J, with 19 bases in between. CDR3 length: 16 residues. Germline lookup yields CDR1 MNHEY and CDR2 SMNVEV (reference sequence).

Many counts were recorded for this clonotype. The chain has TRBV29-1 and TRBJ2-7; 10 positions match TRBD1. CDR1 is SQVTM and CDR2 is ANQGSEA in the germline V gene. The CDR3 totals 13 residues. With V trimmed by 7 bases and J by 5 bases, 8 bases remained unmatched. The CDR3 DNA is TGCAGCGCCAAGACAGGGGGCTTAGACGAGCAGTACTTC. It yields the protein CSAKTGGLDEQYF.

This clonotype appeared a few times. This could be a read error, since a much larger clone is one nucleotide away. V usage is TRBV18 and J usage is TRBJ2-1; no clear D. CDR1 KGHSH and CDR2 LQKENI come from the germline V gene. The CDR3 loop spans 13 amino acids. The CDR3, as DNA: TGTGCCAGCTCACCGGCCGGCGGCAATGGGCAGTTCTTC. Translation: CASSPAGGNGQFF.

Concerning this clonotype itself: At one of its ends the junction is not consistent with the germline gene, which may arise from a read error. The chain employs TRBV6-1 and TRBJ2-1; TRBD1 might be the D (6 bases). The CDR3 is made up of 13 amino acids. From germline, CDR1 is MNHNS and CDR2 SASEGT. DNA of the CDR3: TGTGCCAGCACTTCCCTAGACAGGTCTTTTCCAGTCTTC. This translates into CASTSLDRSFPVF.

The count of this clonotype is one. The chain uses TRBV11-2 and TRBJ1-2, with 9 nucleotides matching TRBD1. The junction had 2 bases not matched to a gene; V was cut back by 8 bases and J by 4 bases. This CDR3 region has 12 residues. CDR1 is SGHAT and CDR2 is FQNNGV in the germline V gene. CDR3 in DNA: TGTGCCAGCGGGACAGGGTTCTATGGCTACACCTTC. Translated: CASGTGFYGYTF.

This clonotype was found many times. The J gene is TRBJ2-1, the V gene TRBV3-1, with TRBD1 matching over 8 bases. Unmatched junction bases numbered 6, after V lost 4 bases and J lost 10 bases. The CDR3 totals 13 residues. The germline V gene has CDR1 LGHDT and CDR2 YNNKEL (reference sequence). Written as DNA, the CDR3 is TGTGCCAGCAGCCTCGGACAGGGCGGGGAGCAGTTCTTC. It specifies CASSLGQGGEQFF.

V usage is TRBV20-1 and J usage is TRBJ2-1, with TRBD1 as a possible D gene (8 bases). The V end lost 1 base, the J end lost 0 bases, and 22 bases lay between the germline ends. CDR3 size: 19 residues. The V gene's germline CDR1 is DFQATT and CDR2 SNEGSKA (reference sequence). The CDR3 region is CSARGLLTQGGSSYNEQFF. The CDR3 nucleotides read TGCAGTGCTAGAGGACTGCTCACACAGGGGGGGAGCTCCTACAATGAGCAGTTCTTC.

This clonotype was recorded many times. The chain links TRBV6-1 to TRBJ2-3, with a weak D call TRBD1 (5 bases). Trimming pared 6 bases from V and 4 bases from J, leaving 11 bases between. Germline V gene data show CDR1 as MNHNS and CDR2 as SASEGT. CDR3 length: 13 amino acids. CDR3 coding DNA: TGTGCCAGCAGGACCAAAGGGGCAGATACGCAGTATTTT. It translates to CASRTKGADTQYF.

This clonotype came up many times. V and J are TRBV4-2 and TRBJ2-5, with D perhaps matching TRBD2 (5 bases). Germline CDR1 reads LGHNA; CDR2 reads YNFKEQ. The V end was cut by 0 bases, the J end by 7 bases, with 12 bases between. The CDR3 has 14 residues. The CDR3: CASSQDLAIGTQYF. CDR3 DNA: TGTGCCAGCAGCCAAGATCTAGCTATCGGGACCCAGTACTTC.

This clonotype has at least ten counts. The chain combines TRBV7-2 with TRBJ2-1; D perhaps matches TRBD1 (6 bases). The V and J ends lost 1 base and 8 bases respectively, with 12 bases between them. The length of the CDR3 is 14 residues. Germline V gene sequence: CDR1 SGHTA, CDR2 FQGNSA. The CDR3 nucleotides are TGTGCCAGCAGCTTAGAGGGGGTACAGTATGAGCAGTTCTTC. Amino acid sequence: CASSLEGVQYEQFF.

This clonotype was recorded at least ten times. The chain recombines TRBV9 with TRBJ1-1; D not certain. In germline, CDR1 is SGDLS, CDR2 YYNGEE. CDR3 size: 13 residues. With 0 bases removed from V and 3 bases from J, the gap between germline ends came to 6 bases. The CDR3 DNA reads TGTGCCAGCAGCGTAGTTCAGGACACTGAAGCTTTCTTT. It translates to CASSVVQDTEAFF.

This clonotype was detected a few times. A read error may explain this, as a much larger clone is one base away. The conserved phenylalanine or tryptophan is not found at the CDR3 terminus, so this likely reflects a read error. CDR3 sequence (DNA): TGTGCCAGCAACGGGGGGGGGGCAACTAATGAAAAACTGTTTTGT. This sequence encodes CASNGGGATNEKLFC. This sequence joins TRBV2 and TRBJ1-4; tentatively, D is TRBD1 (5 bases). The V end was cut by 7 bases, the J end by 0 bases, with 12 bases between. Looked up from germline, CDR1 is SNHLY and CDR2 is FYNNEI. The CDR3 totals 15 residues.

The sample holds many counts of this clonotype. V usage is TRBV7-2 and J usage is TRBJ1-3, with 7 bases lining up with TRBD1. The V gene end was trimmed by 5 bases and the J gene end by 2 bases; junction bases not matched to a gene: 3. In germline, CDR1 is SGHTA, CDR2 FQGNSA. There are 14 residues in the CDR3. CDR3 DNA sequence: TGTGCCAGCAGCCCCGACAGGGCTGGAAACACCATATATTTT. Amino acid sequence: CASSPDRAGNTIYF.